This TCR beta chain was identified in a study of T cell repertoires in aging, cancer and after chemotherapy. Across the study: Six age groups, ranging from 30 or younger to 70 or older, included the donors. Paired samples before and after chemotherapy came from chronic lymphocytic leukemia patients on fludarabine- or bendamustine-based regimens. The whole study produced a dataset of roughly 8.6 million TCR reads.

This clonotype occurred a few times. Peripheral blood genomic DNA, not sorted cells or RNA, was the template. TRB rearrangements spanning V, D and J were amplified using mixed TRB-A/B primers. TCRdb reprocessed the multiplex PCR reads with MiXCR, giving one entry per CDR3 protein. The sample comprises 7,000 to 9,500 distinct CDR3 sequences, less than 25% of which are singletons, and around 13% rests with the top ten. This CDR3 spans 16 amino acids. Trimming left V 2 bases short and J 8 bases short, with 19 bases between. Germline V gives CDR1 SGHVS, CDR2 FNYEAQ. The sequence came from a human donor with a blood cancer. The donor label of this sample is uncertain. V is TRBV7-6 and J is TRBJ2-1; D unclear. The source material was blood. CDR3 loop: CASSLSVAGRFDEQFF. The CDR3 DNA follows: TGTGCCAGCAGCTTATCGGTGGCCGGGCGCTTTGATGAGCAGTTCTTC.